This passage covers 23 T cell receptor beta chains from one sample sequenced in a study of glioma-infiltrating T cells after dendritic cell vaccination. The sample's time point: after dendritic cell vaccination, including at tumor progression/relapse. The repertoire was sequenced with immunoSEQ multiplex PCR; TCRdb's copy has only in-frame clones and lacks some. The table has roughly 60,000 clones, about 85% seen once. The source material was blood, sampled after dendritic cell vaccination. The receptors come from a human donor with glioblastoma.

This chain uses TRBV29-1 with TRBJ2-7, with 8 bases that match TRBD1. V trimming: 1 base; J trimming: 0 bases; junction bases outside the gene matches: 5. The CDR3 loop spans 15 amino acids. Germline CDR1 SQVTM, CDR2 ANQGSEA. CDR3 DNA sequence: TGCAGCGTTGAAGTCGAGGACAGGGTCTCCTACGAGCAGTACTTC. Translation: CSVEVEDRVSYEQYF.

The chain uses TRBV6-5 and TRBJ1-4; 10 bases agree with TRBD1. This CDR3 has 14 amino acids. V trimming: 6 bases; J trimming: 10 bases; junction bases outside the gene matches: 8. From germline, CDR1 is MNHEY and CDR2 SVGAGI. DNA of the CDR3: TGTGCCAGCAGATCGACAGGGGGCATGGGAAAACTGTTTTTT. Protein sequence: CASRSTGGMGKLFF.

A single count supports this clone. The rearrangement joins TRBV30 to TRBJ2-7; possible D gene TRBD1, 6 bases. The CDR3 consists of 13 residues. In germline, CDR1 is GTSNPN, CDR2 SVGIG (reference sequence). Trimming pared 2 bases from V and 3 bases from J, leaving 11 bases between. The CDR3 nucleotides are TGTGCCTGGAGTACGGACAGTTACTACGAGCAGTACTTC. As protein: CAWSTDSYYEQYF. Variable domain in full (rest from reference TRBV30 and TRBJ2-7): SQTIHQWPATLVQPVGSPLSLECTVEGTSNPNLYWYRQAAGRGLQLLFYSVGIGQISSEVPQNLSASRPQDRQFILSSKKLLLSDSGFYLCAWSTDSYYEQYFGPGTRLTVT.

The chain employs TRBV30 and TRBJ1-5; 8 nucleotides agree with TRBD1. J gave up 1 base and V 2 bases, and 7 bases lay outside the gene matches. This CDR3 has 16 residues. Germline CDR1 and CDR2: GTSNPN and SVGIG (reference sequence). In nucleotides, the CDR3 is TGTGCCTGGAGTAAAAAGCGGACAGGGAGCAATCAGCCCCAGCATTTT. This sequence encodes CAWSKKRTGSNQPQHF.

The gene calls are TRBV7-3 and TRBJ1-5; tentative D call: TRBD1 (6 bases). Germline CDR1 SGHTA, CDR2 FQGTGA. Deletions cut 4 bases from V and 4 bases from J, with 20 bases between. This CDR3 region has 17 residues. CDR3 sequence (DNA): TGTGCCAGCAGCTCCTTGGCCCCTGACCAGGGGAATCAGCCCCAGCATTTT. Residues: CASSSLAPDQGNQPQHF. Filled out from reference TRBV7-3 and TRBJ1-5, the complete variable domain reads GAGVSQTPSNKVTEKGKYVELRCDPISGHTALYWYRQSLGQGPEFLIYFQGTGAADDSGLPNDRFFAVRPEGSVSTLKIQRTERGDSAVYLCASSSLAPDQGNQPQHFGDGTRLSIL.

The chain combines TRBV4-2 with TRBJ2-3, with a tentative D call TRBD2 (5 bases). CDR1 LGHNA and CDR2 YNFKEQ come from the germline V gene. The CDR3 is made up of 15 amino acids. Trimming pared 2 bases from V and 4 bases from J, leaving 13 bases between. CDR3 protein: CASSQSSEGPDTQYF. For the CDR3, the DNA is TGTGCCAGCAGCCAATCAAGCGAGGGCCCAGATACGCAGTATTTT.

V is TRBV10-2 and J is TRBJ2-7; D is unclear. The CDR3 runs 13 residues. Germline CDR1 is WSHSY and CDR2 is SAAADI. The ends were cut back, 6 bases at V and 0 bases at J, with 9 bases in the middle. The CDR3 nucleotides read TGCGCCAGCAGACAGTTTCTCTCCTACGAGCAGTACTTC. Translated, it gives CASRQFLSYEQYF.

The chain has TRBV11-2 and TRBJ2-3; TRBD2 matches 11 bases. Losses at the gene ends were 1 base for V and 6 bases for J; bases not matched to a gene: 6. CDR1 is SGHAT and CDR2 is FQNNGV in the germline V gene. This CDR3 spans 16 amino acids. The CDR3 DNA sequence: TGTGCCAGCAGCTTAGGGCGTGTAGCGGGGGGGGATACGCAGTATTTT. Translation gives CASSLGRVAGGDTQYF.

The chain carries TRBV27 and TRBJ2-7; 7 bases are a match to TRBD1. This CDR3 is built from 14 residues. V lost 0 bases to trimming and J lost 5 bases; unmatched junction nucleotides: 4. CDR1 MNHEY and CDR2 SMNVEV come from the germline V gene (reference sequence). DNA for the CDR3: TGTGCCAGCAGTTTATCAGGGGGCGTCCACGAGCAGTACTTC. Its protein product is CASSLSGGVHEQYF.

The chain recombines TRBV4-1 with TRBJ2-7; TRBD2 matches 10 bases. This CDR3 has 16 residues. V lost 0 bases and J lost 3; bases outside the gene matches: 5. Germline V gene data show CDR1 as MGHRA and CDR2 as YSYEKL. The CDR3 region is CASSQDVASGGYEQYF. CDR3 in DNA: TGCGCCAGCAGCCAAGATGTAGCTAGCGGGGGCTACGAGCAGTACTTC.

The chain recombines TRBV4-3 with TRBJ1-6, with 9 bases that match TRBD1. J was trimmed by 10 bases and V by 0 bases; bases with no gene match: 7. This CDR3 is 16 amino acids long. CDR1 LGHNA and CDR2 YSLEER come from the germline V gene. CDR3 sequence reads: CASSQEVGTGSSPLHF. The CDR3 DNA follows: TGCGCCAGCAGCCAAGAAGTGGGGACAGGGAGCTCACCCCTCCACTTT.

The rearrangement joins TRBV2 to TRBJ1-3; D call uncertain. V was shortened by 3 bases and J by 7 bases, with 7 bases between the two germline ends. The CDR3 is 12 residues long. Germline V gene data show CDR1 as SNHLY and CDR2 as FYNNEI. CDR3 coding DNA: TGTGCCAGCAGTGACCGAGGGAACACCATATATTTT. Its translation is CASSDRGNTIYF.

The V gene is TRBV7-9, the J gene TRBJ2-5, with a possible D match to TRBD2 (5 bases). This CDR3 has 12 residues. V lost 5 bases to trimming and J lost 7 bases, with 11 bases between them. Germline CDR1 and CDR2: SEHNR and FQNEAQ (reference sequence). CDR3 in amino acids: CASSNARGTQYF. CDR3 bases: TGTGCCAGCAGCAACGCTCGGGGGACCCAGTACTTC.

V and J are TRBV7-8 and TRBJ2-3; tentative D call: TRBD1 (6 bases). This CDR3 region has 15 residues. Trimming stripped 1 base from V and 0 bases from J, with 8 bases between. Germline V lookup: CDR1 SGHVS, CDR2 FQNEAQ. DNA of the CDR3: TGTGCCAGCAGCTTAGTAGGGGGTAGCACAGATACGCAGTATTTT. Translation: CASSLVGGSTDTQYF.

This clone was counted a single time. The chain has TRBV18 and TRBJ2-1; weak D call: TRBD1 (6 bases). Between the trimmed V and J ends, which lost 3 bases and 9 bases, there was a span of 9 bases. This CDR3 is built from 12 residues. Germline assignment: CDR1 KGHSH and CDR2 LQKENI. This chain's CDR3 is CASSPLTGEQFF. The CDR3 coding sequence is TGTGCCAGCTCACCTTTGACAGGTGAGCAGTTCTTC.

The rearrangement joins TRBV19 to TRBJ2-2; 9 bases are shared with TRBD2. V lost 8 bases to trimming and J lost 11 bases; unmatched junction nucleotides: 9. Germline lookup yields CDR1 LNHDA and CDR2 SQIVND (reference sequence). CDR3 length equals 13 residues. The chain's CDR3 is CASGPTTSGELFF. The CDR3 DNA is TGTGCCAGTGGCCCCACGACTAGCGGCGAGCTGTTTTTT.

This clone was detected only a few times. The CDR3 DNA sequence: TGTGCCAGCTCACCGGGAGGAGCGGGCACAGATACGCAGTATTTT. Protein product: CASSPGGAGTDTQYF. The V and J genes are TRBV18 and TRBJ2-3; D is possibly TRBD2 (6 bases). The germline gives CDR1 KGHSH, CDR2 LQKENI. Trimming took off 3 bases at V and 1 base at J, with 11 bases between the two ends. There are 15 residues in the CDR3.

The rearrangement uses TRBV9 and TRBJ2-2; possible D gene TRBD1, 5 bases. Germline-derived CDR1 and CDR2 are SGDLS and YYNGEE. V lost 6 bases and J 4 bases, leaving 7 bases between the germline ends. The CDR3 length is 12 residues. The CDR3 is CASTQGTGELFF. The CDR3 bases are TGTGCCAGCACTCAGGGCACCGGGGAGCTGTTTTTT. The full variable domain, in which reference TRBV9 and TRBJ2-2 provide the parts outside the CDR3, is DSGVTQTPKHLITATGQRVTLRCSPRSGDLSVYWYQQSLDQGLQFLIQYYNGEERAKGNILERFSAQQFPDLHSELNLSSLELGDSALYFCASTQGTGELFFGEGSRLTVL.

The chain couples TRBV27 to TRBJ1-6, with TRBD1 matching 9 bases. Trimming cost V 3 bases and J 13 bases; bases outside gene matches: 7. CDR1 and CDR2 from the germline V gene are MNHEY and SMNVEV (reference sequence). The CDR3 consists of 14 residues. Here the CDR3 DNA reads TGTGCCAGCAGTTTCTACAGGGGGCATACGCCCCTCCACTTT. Protein sequence: CASSFYRGHTPLHF.

V is TRBV18 and J is TRBJ2-5, with 9 bases aligning to TRBD1. V shed 3 bases, J shed 4 bases, and the junction held 3 bases outside the gene matches. This CDR3 is 14 amino acids long. CDR1 is KGHSH and CDR2 is LQKENI in the germline V gene. The DNA for the CDR3 is TGTGCCAGCTCACCCGGGACAGGGCGAGAGACCCAGTACTTC. As protein: CASSPGTGRETQYF.

This chain links TRBV29-1 with TRBJ2-7; D is perhaps TRBD1 (6 bases). The CDR3 has 14 amino acids. Deletions cut 4 bases from V and 2 bases from J, with 15 bases between. From germline, CDR1 is SQVTM and CDR2 ANQGSEA. CDR3 sequence (DNA): TGCAGCGTTGCCCGGGACACCAACACCTACGAGCAGTACTTC. Amino acids: CSVARDTNTYEQYF.

V and J are TRBV7-3 and TRBJ2-2; 12 bases agree with TRBD2. Germline V lookup: CDR1 SGHTA, CDR2 FQGTGA. The CDR3 covers 17 residues. The trim removed 8 bases at V and 4 bases at J, leaving 11 bases unmatched. In DNA, the CDR3 is TGTGCCAGCGCACGGCTAGCGGGGGGGTTGGGCACCGGGGAGCTGTTTTTT. This sequence encodes CASARLAGGLGTGELFF.

The rearrangement links TRBV7-9 to TRBJ1-3, with D maybe TRBD1 (6 bases). Per germline, CDR1 SEHNR and CDR2 FQNEAQ (reference sequence). V lost 11 bases and J 0 bases, leaving 17 bases between the germline ends. The CDR3 spans 15 residues. This CDR3 is CAHSSGQSSGNTIYF. CDR3 in DNA: TGTGCCCATTCGTCCGGACAGTCCTCTGGAAACACCATATATTTT.